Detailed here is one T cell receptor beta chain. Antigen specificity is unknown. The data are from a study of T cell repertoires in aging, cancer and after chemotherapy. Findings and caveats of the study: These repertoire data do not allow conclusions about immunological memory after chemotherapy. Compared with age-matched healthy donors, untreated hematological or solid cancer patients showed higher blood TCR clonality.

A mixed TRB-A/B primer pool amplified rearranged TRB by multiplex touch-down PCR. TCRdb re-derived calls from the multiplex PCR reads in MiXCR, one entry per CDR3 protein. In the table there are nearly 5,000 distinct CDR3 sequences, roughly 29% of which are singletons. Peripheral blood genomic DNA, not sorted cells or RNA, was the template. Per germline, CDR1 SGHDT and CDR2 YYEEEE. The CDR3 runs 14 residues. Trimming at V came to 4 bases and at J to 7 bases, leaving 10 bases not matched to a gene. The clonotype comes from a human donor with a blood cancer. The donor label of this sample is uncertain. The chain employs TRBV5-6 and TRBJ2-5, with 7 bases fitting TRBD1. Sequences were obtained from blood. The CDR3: CASSRDRASGTQYF. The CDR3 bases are TGTGCCAGCAGCCGAGACAGGGCTTCAGGGACCCAGTACTTC. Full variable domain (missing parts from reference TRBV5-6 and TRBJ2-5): DAGVTQSPTHLIKTRGQQVTLRCSPKSGHDTVSWYQQALGQGPQFIFQYYEEEERQRGNFPDRFSGHQFPNYSSELNVNALLLGDSALYLCASSRDRASGTQYFGPGTRLLVL.